Described below is a single TCR beta chain sequence and its context. What it recognizes is unknown. The CDR3 covers 15 residues. Germline V gene sequence: CDR1 LGHDT, CDR2 YNNKEL (reference sequence). TCRdb reanalyzed the 5' RACE reads and collapses them to one entry per CDR3 protein, without DNA. The sample table includes roughly 180,000 distinct CDR3 sequences. The data stem from a study of T cells expressing NK-cell markers. Study context: Investigators obtained TCR beta repertoires from sorted CD3+CD56+NKG2C+, CD3+CD56+NKG2C- and CD3+CD56-NKG2C+ T cells.

Study-level findings and limits: The leading position in the CD3+CD56-NKG2C+ fraction of several donors also went to these clonotypes.

The sequenced sample was blood T cells: a sorted CD56 or NKG2C T cell subset, CD4+ or CD8+ T cells, or bulk PBMC T cells (not recorded which). The J gene is TRBJ2-1, the V gene TRBV3-1; the TRBD2 assignment by TCRdb is unverifiable without DNA. The source is a woman between 18 and 70 years old in good health. CDR3: CASSADLALYNEQFF.